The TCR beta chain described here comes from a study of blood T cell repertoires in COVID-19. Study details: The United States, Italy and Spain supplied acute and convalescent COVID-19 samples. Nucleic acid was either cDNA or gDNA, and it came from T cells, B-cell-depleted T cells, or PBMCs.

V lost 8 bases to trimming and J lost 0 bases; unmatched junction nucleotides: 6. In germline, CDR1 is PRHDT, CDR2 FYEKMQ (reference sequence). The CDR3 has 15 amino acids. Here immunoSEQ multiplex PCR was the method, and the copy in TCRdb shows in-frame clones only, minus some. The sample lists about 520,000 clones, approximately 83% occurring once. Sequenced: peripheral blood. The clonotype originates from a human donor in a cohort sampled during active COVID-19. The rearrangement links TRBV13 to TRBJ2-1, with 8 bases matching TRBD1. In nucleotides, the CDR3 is TGTGCCAGCCGTCACAGGGGGAGCTCCTACAATGAGCAGTTCTTC. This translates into CASRHRGSSYNEQFF.